The clone carrying this TCR beta chain was seen a few times. 5'RACE template switching generated TCR cDNA, adding a universal primer site and UMIs. TCRdb ran MiXCR on the 5' RACE reads and lists one entry per CDR3 protein. The sample has fewer than 350,000 distinct CDR3 sequences; around 4.5% are singletons. The germline V gene has CDR1 SGHRS and CDR2 YFSETQ. The CDR3 spans 14 residues. V was shortened by 1 base and J by 0 bases, with 7 bases between the two germline ends. The sample comes from a study of T cells after yellow fever vaccination. The V call is TRBV5-1, the J call TRBJ1-1; D is uncertain. The sequence came from a man younger than 35 who received the YFV17D yellow fever vaccine. The sample in question was PBMCs, obtained 15 days after the yellow fever booster vaccination. The CDR3 region is CASSLLRLNTEAFF. CDR3 coding DNA: TGCGCCAGCAGCTTGCTCCGGTTGAACACTGAAGCTTTCTTT.